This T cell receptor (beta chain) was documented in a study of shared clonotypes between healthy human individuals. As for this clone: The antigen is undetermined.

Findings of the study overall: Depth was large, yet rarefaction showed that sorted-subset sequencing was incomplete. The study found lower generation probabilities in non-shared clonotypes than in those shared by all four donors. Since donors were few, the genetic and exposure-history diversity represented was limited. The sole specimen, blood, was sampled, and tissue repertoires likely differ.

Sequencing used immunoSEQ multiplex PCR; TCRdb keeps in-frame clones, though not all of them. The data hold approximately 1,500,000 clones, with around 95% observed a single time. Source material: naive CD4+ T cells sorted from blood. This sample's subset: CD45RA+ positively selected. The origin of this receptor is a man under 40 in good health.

CDR3 loop: CASSDRERNQPQHF. The DNA for the CDR3 is TGTGCCAGCAGTGACAGAGAACGCAATCAGCCCCAGCATTTT. This chain uses TRBV2 with TRBJ1-5; no firm D call. V lost 3 bases and J lost 2, with 8 bases in between. Germline lookup yields CDR1 SNHLY and CDR2 FYNNEI. The CDR3 covers 14 residues.